This TCR beta chain was profiled in a study of cytomegalovirus exposure and HLA in healthy donors. Across the study: Previous work identified roughly 120 million unique TCR beta sequences from around 200 million T cells. Ancestry clustering placed more than 80% of a few hundred genotyped donors in the Caucasian-associated cluster. Notes on the study in general: In a later analysis, 16,951 TCR beta sequences were associated with HLA alleles at 0.05 false discovery rate.

Germline CDR1 SGHKS, CDR2 YYEKEE (reference sequence). The CDR3 has 15 residues. V lost 4 bases, J lost 0 bases, and 11 bases lay in between. Concerning this clone itself: As yet, its antigen is unknown.

With 60 Vbeta and 13 Jbeta primers, the PCR was carried out. Clones were sequenced by immunoSEQ multiplex PCR, and TCRdb holds only the in-frame ones, with some missing. The data hold 110,000 to 150,000 clones, with 75% to 85% observed a single time. V gene TRBV5-5 combines with J gene TRBJ1-5; no firm D call. The sequence was obtained from a man aged 35-49 years in good health and CMV-seronegative. Sequenced: PBMCs. The CDR3 region has the DNA TGTGCCAGCAGCGCCGCAGGTAATAGCAATCAGCCCCAGCATTTT. This sequence encodes CASSAAGNSNQPQHF.